The text below deals with one TCR beta chain. The source of the sample is a study of blood T cell repertoires in COVID-19. The V and J ends lost 3 bases and 8 bases, in that order; junction bases with no gene match: 9. The CDR3 extends over 15 amino acids. CDR1 and CDR2 (germline): KGHSH, LQKENI. Produced via immunoSEQ multiplex PCR; TCRdb's table is partial and in-frame only. The sample lists roughly 100,000 clones; nearly 90% were seen once. The TCR comes from a man aged 45-65 years in a cohort sampled during active COVID-19. Sequenced sample: peripheral blood. This chain joins TRBV18 and TRBJ1-4; 7 nucleotides line up with TRBD1. In nucleotides, the CDR3 is TGTGCCAGCTCACCGCAGCAGGGGGTCGGAGAAAAACTGTTTTTT. This encodes CASSPQQGVGEKLFF.